Below are 18 T cell receptor beta chains sequenced from a single sample in a study of blood T cell repertoires in COVID-19. The table came from immunoSEQ multiplex PCR; TCRdb's copy has only in-frame clones and leaves some out. The sample records about 220,000 clones, around four fifths being singletons. The sequenced sample consisted of peripheral blood. The receptors were gathered from a woman between 45 and 60 years old with acute or convalescent COVID-19.

This clone was seen just once. CDR3 bases: TGCGCCAGCAGCTCCGGGACTACCACCGGGGAGCTGTTTTTT. It codes for CASSSGTTTGELFF. The chain employs TRBV5-1 and TRBJ2-2; the match to TRBD2 covers 7 bases. CDR3 length: 14 amino acids. Germline V gene data show CDR1 as SGHRS and CDR2 as YFSETQ. J lost 4 bases, V lost 3 bases, and 3 bases had no gene match.

The chain employs TRBV7-6 and TRBJ2-7; D may be TRBD2 (6 bases). Between the trimmed V and J ends, which lost 5 bases and 4 bases, there was a span of 12 bases. The CDR3 has 13 amino acids. Germline V gene data show CDR1 as SGHVS and CDR2 as FNYEAQ. CDR3 in DNA: TGTGCCAGCAGCCTTGGTAGCGGTTACGAGCAGTACTTC. Encoded protein: CASSLGSGYEQYF.

The chain employs TRBV27 and TRBJ2-2; the D gene is possibly TRBD1 (5 bases). The ends were cut back, 6 bases at V and 0 bases at J, with 14 bases in the middle. In germline, CDR1 is MNHEY, CDR2 SMNVEV (reference sequence). This CDR3 contains 16 residues. The CDR3 loop reads CASRLRTDTNTGELFF. The CDR3 DNA sequence: TGTGCCAGCAGACTTCGGACGGACACGAACACCGGGGAGCTGTTTTTT.

The V call is TRBV3-1 (or the pseudogene TRBV3-2), the J call TRBJ1-6, with 9 bases that match TRBD1. This CDR3 has 14 residues. The germline gives CDR1 LGHDT, CDR2 YNNKEL (reference sequence). Trimming took 5 bases from V and 13 from J; bases not matched to a gene: 9. The CDR3 DNA is TGTGCCAGCAGCACCTCCGGGACAGGGACTCCCCTCCACTTT. Its protein is CASSTSGTGTPLHF.

The chain carries TRBV27 and TRBJ1-1; 10 bases are shared with TRBD1. The V segment lost 6 bases and the J segment 3 bases; nucleotides outside the gene matches: 7. The CDR3 totals 15 residues. Germline lookup yields CDR1 MNHEY and CDR2 SMNVEV (reference sequence). In DNA form, the CDR3 reads TGTGCCAGCAGCCGACAGGGGGCAATTTACACTGAAGCTTTCTTT. Its protein is CASSRQGAIYTEAFF.

The chain has TRBV29-1 and TRBJ2-3, with a possible D match to TRBD1 (6 bases). V lost 4 bases and J lost 6, with 17 bases in between. This CDR3 region has 14 residues. The germline CDR1 and CDR2 sequences are SQVTM and ANQGSEA. The CDR3 loop is CSVGMWQGSDTQYF. Written as DNA, the CDR3 is TGCAGCGTTGGTATGTGGCAGGGGTCGGATACGCAGTATTTT.

This rearrangement joins TRBV6-2 or TRBV6-3 to TRBJ2-1; 14 positions agree with TRBD2. Trimming cost V 5 bases and J 7 bases; bases outside gene matches: 4. In germline, CDR1 is MNHEY, CDR2 SVGEGT. CDR3 length: 15 amino acids. The CDR3 loop is CASSRGTSGRNEQFF. DNA for the CDR3: TGTGCCAGCAGTAGGGGGACTAGCGGGAGAAATGAGCAGTTCTTC.

The V call is TRBV10-3, the J call TRBJ2-1; weak D call: TRBD1 (10 bases). CDR1 is ENHRY, CDR2 SYGVKD, per germline. Deletions cut 11 bases from V and 5 bases from J, with 34 bases between. The CDR3 contains 19 residues. CDR3 sequence: CAVAMDRGTWTSADNEQFF. The CDR3 coding sequence is TGTGCCGTCGCGATGGACAGGGGGACTTGGACTAGCGCGGACAATGAGCAGTTCTTC.

The chain uses TRBV2 and TRBJ2-7; 11 positions match TRBD2. J lost 3 bases, V lost 2 bases, and 3 bases had no gene match. This CDR3 has 15 residues. The germline V gene has CDR1 SNHLY and CDR2 FYNNEI. The CDR3 protein is CASSETSGRSYEQYF. The CDR3 DNA follows: TGTGCCAGCAGTGAAACTAGCGGGAGAAGCTACGAGCAGTACTTC.

The J gene is TRBJ1-4, the V gene TRBV5-1; 10 positions agree with TRBD1. The CDR3 spans 16 residues. Germline CDR1 is SGHRS and CDR2 is YFSETQ. Germline trimming cut 0 bases from V and 7 bases from J; bases unmatched to any gene: 6. The CDR3 is CASSLETGGSGEKLFF. The CDR3 DNA sequence: TGCGCCAGCAGCTTGGAGACAGGGGGCTCGGGTGAAAAACTGTTTTTT.

The chain has TRBV19 and TRBJ2-1; D possibly corresponds to TRBD2 (5 bases). Germline-derived CDR1 and CDR2 are LNHDA and SQIVND (reference sequence). The CDR3 totals 14 residues. Trimming left V 4 bases short and J 7 bases short, with 14 bases between. This CDR3 is CASSRRDPLNEQFF. The CDR3, as DNA: TGTGCCAGTAGTAGACGGGATCCTCTTAATGAGCAGTTCTTC. Full variable domain (missing parts from reference TRBV19 and TRBJ2-1): DGGITQSPKYLFRKEGQNVTLSCEQNLNHDAMYWYRQDPGQGLRLIYYSQIVNDFQKGDIAEGYSVSREKKESFPLTVTSAQKNPTAFYLCASSRRDPLNEQFFGPGTRLTVL.

This chain connects TRBV2 to TRBJ1-2; 8 bases map to TRBD1. The CDR3 spans 14 residues. Trimming removed 7 bases from V and 8 bases from J; junction bases left unmatched: 12. Germline CDR1 SNHLY, CDR2 FYNNEI. CDR3 in amino acids: CASNPDRGVGGYTF. The CDR3 DNA follows: TGTGCCAGCAATCCTGACAGGGGAGTAGGAGGCTACACCTTC.

The chain has TRBV24-1 and TRBJ2-2; 7 nucleotides match TRBD1. Germline trimming cut 8 bases from V and 4 bases from J; bases unmatched to any gene: 6. Germline CDR1 reads KGHDR; CDR2 reads SFDVKD. The CDR3 is made up of 14 amino acids. The CDR3 here is CATKGPGGTGELFF. CDR3 nucleotides: TGTGCCACCAAAGGCCCAGGGGGCACCGGGGAGCTGTTTTTT.

The rearrangement links TRBV5-6 to TRBJ1-2, with a weak D call TRBD1 (5 bases). V dropped 4 bases and J dropped 3 bases, with 13 bases sitting between them. The germline V gene has CDR1 SGHDT and CDR2 YYEEEE. This CDR3 spans 14 amino acids. CDR3 protein: CASSNQGYDYGYTF. In DNA form, the CDR3 reads TGTGCCAGCAGCAACCAGGGTTACGACTATGGCTACACCTTC. The variable domain in full, with the rest retrieved from reference TRBV5-6 and TRBJ1-2, is DAGVTQSPTHLIKTRGQQVTLRCSPKSGHDTVSWYQQALGQGPQFIFQYYEEEERQRGNFPDRFSGHQFPNYSSELNVNALLLGDSALYLCASSNQGYDYGYTFGSGTRLTVV.

The chain joins TRBV18 to TRBJ2-7, with D perhaps TRBD1 (6 bases). Between the trimmed V and J ends, which lost 3 bases and 5 bases, there was a span of 14 bases. The length of the CDR3 is 14 residues. Germline CDR1 KGHSH, CDR2 LQKENI. The CDR3 here is CASSPRGTNDEQYF. The CDR3 DNA reads as TGTGCCAGCTCACCGAGAGGGACAAACGACGAGCAGTACTTC.

The chain has TRBV6-4 and TRBJ2-3; 8 positions agree with TRBD2. Per germline, CDR1 MRHNA and CDR2 SNTAGT. The CDR3 covers 15 residues. The J segment lost 8 bases and the V segment lost 9 bases, leaving 16 bases of the junction unmatched. The CDR3 bases are TGTGCCAGAACGTTAGGACTAGCCCGAAACGGTACGCAGTATTTT. Its translation: CARTLGLARNGTQYF.

The gene calls are TRBV28 and TRBJ1-2; 7 nucleotides agree with TRBD1. Looked up from germline, CDR1 is MDHEN and CDR2 is SYDVKM. Trimming at V came to 8 bases and at J to 6 bases, leaving 9 bases not matched to a gene. CDR3 length equals 13 residues. CDR3 in DNA: TGTGCCAGCGTGATACAGGGGAAGGATGGCTACACCTTC. Its protein is CASVIQGKDGYTF.

The chain combines TRBV2 with TRBJ2-3; 10 bases agree with TRBD2. With V trimmed by 4 bases and J by 3 bases, 1 base remained unmatched. This CDR3 has 14 residues. Germline CDR1 SNHLY, CDR2 FYNNEI. The CDR3 nucleotides are TGTGCCAGCAGTGTACTAGCGGGAACAGATACGCAGTATTTT. It encodes CASSVLAGTDTQYF.